This entry concerns a single T cell receptor beta chain. The antigen remains unidentified. Splitting the CD4+ cells yielded a CD45RA+ naive subset and a CD45RA-negative memory subset. This sample is part of a study of shared clonotypes between healthy human individuals. Study background: Ranging from 18 to 49 in age, donors were two women and a few men. Study results and caveats: The study found lower generation probabilities in non-shared clonotypes than in those shared by all four donors.

Per the germline V gene, CDR1 is WNHNN and CDR2 is SYGVQD (reference sequence). The V and J ends lost 6 bases and 3 bases respectively, with 7 bases between them. The CDR3 consists of 12 residues. Every subset's genomic DNA went evenly onto several immunoSEQ plates. Assay: immunoSEQ multiplex PCR; the TCRdb copy retains only in-frame clones and omits some. Among about 1 million clones listed, approximately 78% were seen once. Material: memory CD4+ T cells from PBMCs. Subset indicated: CD45RA-negative fraction. The chain is built from TRBV10-1 and TRBJ2-3; D call uncertain. The sequence was collected from a man younger than 35 in good health. Some clones in this sample may be carry-over from other donors' samples. Here the CDR3 reads CASSQGTDTQYF. In nucleotides, the CDR3 is TGCGCCAGCAGCCAAGGGACAGATACGCAGTATTTT.